What follows are 4 T cell receptor beta chains derived from one specimen sequenced in a study of cytomegalovirus exposure and HLA in healthy donors. Assay used: immunoSEQ multiplex PCR; TCRdb lists only in-frame clones, some missing. The table shows about 160,000 clones, with approximately 89% occurring only once. The sample consisted of PBMCs. The receptors were gathered from a man younger than 35 in good health and CMV-seropositive.

Only a few counts were recorded for this clone. The V and J genes are TRBV2 and TRBJ2-7, with D maybe TRBD1 (6 bases). From germline, CDR1 is SNHLY and CDR2 FYNNEI. Trimming shortened V by 6 bases and J by 6 bases, and 12 bases separated the two germline ends. The CDR3 runs 12 residues. The CDR3 is CASSGTRGEQYF. CDR3 bases: TGTGCCAGCAGCGGGACCAGGGGCGAGCAGTACTTC. The complete variable domain, with remaining parts taken from reference TRBV2 and TRBJ2-7, reads EPEVTQTPSHQVTQMGQEVILRCVPISNHLYFYWYRQILGQKVEFLVSFYNNEISEKSEIFDDQFSVERPDGSNFTLKIRSTKLEDSAMYFCASSGTRGEQYFGPGTRLTVT.

The CDR3 sequence is CASSIGGTGQETQYF. CDR3 in DNA: TGTGCCAGTAGTATAGGAGGGACAGGACAAGAGACCCAGTACTTC. This chain links TRBV19 with TRBJ2-5; 8 positions agree with TRBD1. CDR1 LNHDA and CDR2 SQIVND come from the germline V gene (reference sequence). Trimming at V came to 1 base and at J to 2 bases, leaving 3 bases not matched to a gene. CDR3 length equals 15 residues.

This clone was counted only a few times. V gene TRBV5-1 combines with J gene TRBJ2-7; possibly TRBD1 for D (6 bases). Per the germline V gene, CDR1 is SGHRS and CDR2 is YFSETQ. This CDR3 contains 14 residues. V was trimmed by 4 bases and J by 2 bases, leaving 13 bases between them. CDR3 bases: TGCGCCAGCAGCAGGACAGAGGGTACCTACGAGCAGTACTTC. This encodes CASSRTEGTYEQYF.

About this clone itself: Compared with germline, one end of the junction differs, possibly owing to a read error. This chain uses TRBV6-5 with TRBJ1-2; D perhaps matches TRBD1 (6 bases). The CDR3 sequence is 16 residues long. Germline V CDR1 and CDR2: MNHEY, SVGAGI. As DNA, the CDR3 is TGTGCCAGCAGGTACTCGACAGGCCCCTCGAACTATGGCTACACCTTC. Translation: CASRYSTGPSNYGYTF.